This TCR beta chain originates from a study of CD8 T cells in ankylosing spondylitis. The study's findings and limits: As for the disease-linked clones, they showed a CD8+ phenotype and occurred at relatively low frequencies in peripheral blood. In ankylosing spondylitis blood, a motif of roughly 8 highly homologous TCR beta variants appeared characteristic. Reportedly, significant enrichment of disease-linked clones occurred in matched ankylosing spondylitis synovial fluid.

In this sample, this clonotype turned up a few times. Its antigen is undetermined. Generation of TCR beta libraries employed quantitative 5'-RACE incorporating molecular barcodes. TCRdb re-derived calls from the 5' RACE reads in MiXCR, one entry per CDR3 protein. The data hold almost 400,000 distinct CDR3 sequences, with around 24% observed a single time. Germline V lookup: CDR1 MNHEY, CDR2 SVGEGT. Trimming removed 7 bases at V and 3 bases at J, with 16 bases between. The CDR3 has 15 residues. This sequence was found in a male donor with ankylosing spondylitis. The genes are TRBV6-2 or TRBV6-3 and TRBJ2-4; a weak D match, TRBD2 (5 bases). Sequencing was done on a sample of blood, either unsorted or a sorted T cell fraction (not recorded which). Here the CDR3 DNA reads TGTGCCAGCATACCAGGAGGCTTTGGCAAAAACATTCAGTACTTC. It codes for CASIPGGFGKNIQYF.